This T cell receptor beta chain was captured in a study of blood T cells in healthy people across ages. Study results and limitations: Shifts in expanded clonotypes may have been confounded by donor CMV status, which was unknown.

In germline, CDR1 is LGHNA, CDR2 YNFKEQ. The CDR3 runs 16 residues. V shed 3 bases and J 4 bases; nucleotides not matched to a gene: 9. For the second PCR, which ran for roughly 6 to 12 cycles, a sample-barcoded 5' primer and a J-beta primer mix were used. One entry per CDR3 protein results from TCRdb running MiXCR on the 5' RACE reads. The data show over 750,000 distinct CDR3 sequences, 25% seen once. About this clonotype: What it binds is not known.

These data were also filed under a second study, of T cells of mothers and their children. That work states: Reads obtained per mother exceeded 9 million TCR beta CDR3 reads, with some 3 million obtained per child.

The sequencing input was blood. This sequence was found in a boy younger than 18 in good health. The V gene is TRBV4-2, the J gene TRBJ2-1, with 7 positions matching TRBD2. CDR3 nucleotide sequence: TGTGCCAGCAGCCAGGTCGAGCGGGGAACGTACAATGAGCAGTTCTTC. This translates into CASSQVERGTYNEQFF.